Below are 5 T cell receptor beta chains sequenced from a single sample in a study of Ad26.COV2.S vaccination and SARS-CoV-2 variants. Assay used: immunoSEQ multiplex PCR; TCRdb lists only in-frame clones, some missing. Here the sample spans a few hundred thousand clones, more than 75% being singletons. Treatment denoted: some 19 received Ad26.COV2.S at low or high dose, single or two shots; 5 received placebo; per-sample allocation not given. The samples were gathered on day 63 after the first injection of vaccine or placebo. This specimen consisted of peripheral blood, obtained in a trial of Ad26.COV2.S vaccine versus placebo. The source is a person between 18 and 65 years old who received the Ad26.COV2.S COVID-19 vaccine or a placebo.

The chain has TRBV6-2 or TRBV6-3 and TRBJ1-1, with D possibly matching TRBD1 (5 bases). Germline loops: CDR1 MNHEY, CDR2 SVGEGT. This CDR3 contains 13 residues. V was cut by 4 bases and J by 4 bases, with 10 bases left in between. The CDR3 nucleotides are TGTGCCAGCAGTTTCAGGGTGGGCACTGAAGCTTTCTTT. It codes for CASSFRVGTEAFF.

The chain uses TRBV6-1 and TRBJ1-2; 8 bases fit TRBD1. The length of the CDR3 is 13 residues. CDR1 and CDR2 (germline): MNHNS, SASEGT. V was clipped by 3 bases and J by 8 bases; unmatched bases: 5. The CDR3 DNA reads TGTGCCAGCAGTGACAGGGGGCTGGGGGGCTACACCTTC. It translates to CASSDRGLGGYTF.

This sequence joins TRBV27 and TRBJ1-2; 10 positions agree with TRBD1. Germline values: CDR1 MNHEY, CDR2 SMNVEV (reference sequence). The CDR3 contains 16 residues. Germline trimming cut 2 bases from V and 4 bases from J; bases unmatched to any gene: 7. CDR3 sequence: CASSLKWDRGPYGYTF. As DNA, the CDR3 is TGTGCCAGCAGTTTAAAATGGGACAGGGGTCCCTATGGCTACACCTTC.

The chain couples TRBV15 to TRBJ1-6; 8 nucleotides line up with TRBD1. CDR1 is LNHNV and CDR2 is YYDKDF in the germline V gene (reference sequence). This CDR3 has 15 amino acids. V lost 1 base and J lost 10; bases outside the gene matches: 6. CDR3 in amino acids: CATSRGGQGGSPLHF. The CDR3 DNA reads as TGTGCCACCAGCAGAGGAGGACAGGGAGGCTCACCCCTCCACTTT.

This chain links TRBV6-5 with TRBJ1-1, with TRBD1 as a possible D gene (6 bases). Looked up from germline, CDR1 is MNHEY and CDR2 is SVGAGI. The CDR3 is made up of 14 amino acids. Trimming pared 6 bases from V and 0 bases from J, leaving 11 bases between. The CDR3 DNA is TGTGCCAGCAGGCCAGGACAGATGAACACTGAAGCTTTCTTT. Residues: CASRPGQMNTEAFF.